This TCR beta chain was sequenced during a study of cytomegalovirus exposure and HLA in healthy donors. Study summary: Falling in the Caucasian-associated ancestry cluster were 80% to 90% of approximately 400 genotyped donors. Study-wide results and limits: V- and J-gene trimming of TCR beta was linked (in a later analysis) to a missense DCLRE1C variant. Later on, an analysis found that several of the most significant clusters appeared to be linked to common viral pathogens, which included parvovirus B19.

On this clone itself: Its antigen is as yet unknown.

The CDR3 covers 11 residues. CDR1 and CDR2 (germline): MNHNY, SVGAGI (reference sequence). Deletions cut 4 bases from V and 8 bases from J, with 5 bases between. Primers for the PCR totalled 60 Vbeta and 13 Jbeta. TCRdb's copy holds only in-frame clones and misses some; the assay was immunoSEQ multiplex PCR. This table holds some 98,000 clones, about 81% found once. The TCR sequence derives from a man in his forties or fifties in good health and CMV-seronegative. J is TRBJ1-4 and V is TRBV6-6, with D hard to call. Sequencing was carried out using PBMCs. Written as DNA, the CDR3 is TGTGCCAGCAGTTCTCAGGAAAAACTGTTTTTT. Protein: CASSSQEKLFF.